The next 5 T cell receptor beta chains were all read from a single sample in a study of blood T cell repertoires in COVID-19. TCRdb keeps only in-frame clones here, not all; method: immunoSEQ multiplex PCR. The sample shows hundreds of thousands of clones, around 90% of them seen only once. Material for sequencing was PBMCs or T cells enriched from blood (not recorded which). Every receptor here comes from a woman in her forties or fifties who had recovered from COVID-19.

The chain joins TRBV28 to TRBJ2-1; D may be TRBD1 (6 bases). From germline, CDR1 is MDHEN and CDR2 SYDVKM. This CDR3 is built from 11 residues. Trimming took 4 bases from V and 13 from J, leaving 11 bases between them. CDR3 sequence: CASSSRDIQFF. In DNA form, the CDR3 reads TGTGCCAGCAGTTCCCGGGACATCCAGTTCTTC.

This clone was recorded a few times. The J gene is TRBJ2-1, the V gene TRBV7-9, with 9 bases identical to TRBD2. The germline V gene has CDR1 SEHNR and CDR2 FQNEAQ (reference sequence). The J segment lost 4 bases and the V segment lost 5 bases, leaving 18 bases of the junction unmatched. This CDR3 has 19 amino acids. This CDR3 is CASSKGTSLTLTFYNEQFF. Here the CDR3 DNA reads TGTGCCAGCAGCAAAGGGACTAGCTTGACCCTGACCTTTTACAATGAGCAGTTCTTC.

CDR3 coding DNA: TGTGCCAGCAGCTTAGGGGAAGGTCGGGGGATGAACACTGAAGCTTTCTTT. Translation gives CASSLGEGRGMNTEAFF. The chain links TRBV7-9 to TRBJ1-1; TRBD1 might be the D (5 bases). Trimming left V 1 base short and J 0 bases short, with 15 bases between. CDR1 SEHNR and CDR2 FQNEAQ come from the germline V gene (reference sequence). The CDR3 spans 17 residues.

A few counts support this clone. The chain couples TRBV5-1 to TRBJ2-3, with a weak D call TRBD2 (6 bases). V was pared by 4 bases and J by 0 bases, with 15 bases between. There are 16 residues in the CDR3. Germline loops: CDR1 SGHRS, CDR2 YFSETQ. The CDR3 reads CASSGPGLTSTDTQYF. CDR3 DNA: TGCGCCAGCAGCGGACCGGGACTCACCAGCACAGATACGCAGTATTTT.

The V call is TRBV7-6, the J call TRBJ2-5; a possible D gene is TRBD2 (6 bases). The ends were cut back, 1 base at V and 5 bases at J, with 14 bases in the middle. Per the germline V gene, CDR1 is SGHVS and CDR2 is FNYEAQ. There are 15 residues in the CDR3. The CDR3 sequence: CASSLGLVGRETQYF. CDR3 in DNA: TGTGCCAGCAGCTTAGGACTAGTTGGGCGGGAGACCCAGTACTTC.